The clone carrying this T cell receptor (beta chain) has more than one count but fewer than ten. The data originate from a study of blood T cell repertoires in COVID-19. This CDR3 region has 14 residues. The J segment lost 9 bases and the V segment lost 3 bases, leaving 8 bases of the junction unmatched. Looked up from germline, CDR1 is LGHNA and CDR2 is YSLEER. Here immunoSEQ multiplex PCR was the method, and the copy in TCRdb shows in-frame clones only, minus some. Of some 55,000 clones detected, around 87% appear once; the ten largest clones hold around 6.6%. This chain connects TRBV4-3 to TRBJ2-1, with TRBD2 identical over 7 bases. The receptor's source is a man in his 60s with acute or convalescent COVID-19. The sample taken for sequencing was peripheral blood. CDR3 sequence (DNA): TGCGCCAGCAGCCAGCCCGGGACTAACATTGAGCAGTTCTTC. Translating it yields CASSQPGTNIEQFF.